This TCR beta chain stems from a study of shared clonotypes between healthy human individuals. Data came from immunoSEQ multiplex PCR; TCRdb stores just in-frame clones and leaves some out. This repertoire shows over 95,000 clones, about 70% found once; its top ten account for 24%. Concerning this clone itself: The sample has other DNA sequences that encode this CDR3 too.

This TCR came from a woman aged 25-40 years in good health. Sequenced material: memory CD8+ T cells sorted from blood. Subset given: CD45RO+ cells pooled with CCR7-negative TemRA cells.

The CDR3 nucleotides are TGTGCCAGCAGTGAAGGGCTAGCGGGAGCAAAAAACATTCAGTACTTC. Translation gives CASSEGLAGAKNIQYF. The chain is built from TRBV2 and TRBJ2-4; TRBD2 agrees at 10 bases. In germline, CDR1 is SNHLY, CDR2 FYNNEI. This CDR3 is 16 amino acids long. The trim removed 1 base at V and 4 bases at J, leaving 4 bases unmatched.